The clone carrying this T cell receptor (beta chain) was counted once. The antigen remains undetermined. This record belongs to a study of monozygotic twins with cystic fibrosis. Points from the study as a whole: Monozygotic CF twins shared more identical nucleotide clonotypes than unrelated patients.

Trimming took 3 bases from V and 7 from J, leaving 16 bases between them. The CDR3 runs to 14 residues. Germline CDR1 reads KGHSH; CDR2 reads LQKENI. The assay was immunoSEQ multiplex PCR, and TCRdb's table has in-frame clones only and misses some. This table holds some 14,000 clones, 75% to 90% found once. Sequenced sample: blood. The V call is TRBV18, the J call TRBJ2-7; the D gene is possibly TRBD1 (6 bases). This TCR came from a boy aged 5-17 years with cystic fibrosis. CDR3 region: CASSPLQGEGEQYF. The CDR3, as DNA: TGTGCCAGCTCACCGTTACAGGGCGAAGGAGAGCAGTACTTC.